One sample yielded the 19 T cell receptor beta chains listed below, sequenced in a study of cytomegalovirus exposure and HLA in healthy donors. PCR primers comprised 60 Vbeta and 13 Jbeta primers. The protocol was immunoSEQ multiplex PCR, while the TCRdb copy is restricted to in-frame clones and leaves out a portion. The table lists some 45,000 clones, 65% to 80% of them singletons. Sample: PBMCs. The source is a man aged 30 to 45 in good health and CMV-seronegative.

The CDR3 here is CASSQGRGFTDTQYF. The CDR3 DNA is TGTGCCAGCAGCCAAGGGCGAGGGTTCACAGATACGCAGTATTTT. The genes are TRBV4-2 and TRBJ2-3; possibly TRBD2 for D (5 bases). The V and J ends lost 1 base and 2 bases respectively, with 10 bases between them. This CDR3 has 15 amino acids. CDR1 LGHNA and CDR2 YNFKEQ come from the germline V gene.

This clone was detected only a few times. The rearrangement links TRBV2 to TRBJ1-1, with D unclear. Trimming left V 3 bases short and J 5 bases short, with 7 bases between. This CDR3 comprises 12 residues. Looked up from germline, CDR1 is SNHLY and CDR2 is FYNNEI. Here the CDR3 DNA reads TGTGCCAGCAGTGACGGGAGGACTGAAGCTTTCTTT. Protein: CASSDGRTEAFF.

The table lists this clone with a few counts. The rearrangement uses TRBV2 and TRBJ2-5, with D possibly being TRBD1 (6 bases). Per germline, CDR1 SNHLY and CDR2 FYNNEI. Between the trimmed V and J ends, which lost 10 bases and 7 bases, there was a span of 16 bases. CDR3 size: 12 residues. CDR3 loop: CATWSQGGTQYF. CDR3 coding DNA: TGTGCCACCTGGTCCCAAGGGGGGACCCAGTACTTC.

The CDR3 coding sequence is TGTGCCAGCGGTCCGGGACTCTTACTCAGGGCTTTCTTT. Residues: CASGPGLLLRAFF. The V and J genes are TRBV27 and TRBJ1-1, with D tentatively TRBD1 (5 bases). V shed 8 bases and J shed 11 bases, with 21 bases lying between them. The CDR3 covers 13 residues. CDR1 is MNHEY, CDR2 SMNVEV, per germline (reference sequence).

This clone has more than one count but fewer than ten. The chain carries TRBV4-1 and TRBJ2-1, with 8 bases aligning to TRBD2. The trim removed 0 bases at V and 8 bases at J, leaving 6 bases unmatched. The CDR3 is 15 amino acids. The germline gives CDR1 MGHRA, CDR2 YSYEKL. This chain's CDR3 is CASSQDGLAIDEQFF. As DNA, the CDR3 is TGCGCCAGCAGCCAAGATGGACTAGCTATCGATGAGCAGTTCTTC.

Concerning this clone: As the CDR3 is not closed by the conserved phenylalanine or tryptophan, this likely results from a read error. The limits of the CDR3 on the DNA are not certain, so only TCRdb's listed CDR3 is given. The genes are TRBV5-1 and TRBJ1-1. Germline CDR1 SGHRS, CDR2 YFSETQ. The CDR3 spans 12 residues, counting both ends. The CDR3 sequence: CASSLDYTEAFV.

This clone was seen only a few times. The chain joins TRBV30 to TRBJ2-1; TRBD2 matches at 8 bases. Germline assignment: CDR1 GTSNPN and CDR2 SVGIG (reference sequence). The CDR3 consists of 14 residues. V gave up 5 bases and J gave up 4 bases; unmatched junction bases: 7. CDR3 residues: CAWESGSGYNEQFF. The CDR3 coding sequence is TGTGCCTGGGAGAGCGGGAGCGGGTACAATGAGCAGTTCTTC.

This clone has more than one count but fewer than ten. The chain couples TRBV10-1 to TRBJ2-7, with 10 nucleotides matching TRBD2. Germline V CDR1 and CDR2: WNHNN, SYGVQD (reference sequence). V dropped 0 bases and J dropped 6; count of bases not matched to a gene: 5. The CDR3 is made up of 15 amino acids. Here the CDR3 DNA reads TGCGCCAGCAGTGAGTCGGCTAGCGGGAGACTCGAGCAGTACTTC. This gives the protein CASSESASGRLEQYF.

This chain uses TRBV10-2 with TRBJ2-5; maybe TRBD2 (6 bases). The germline CDR1 and CDR2 sequences are WSHSY and SAAADI. The CDR3 loop spans 15 amino acids. V shed 3 bases and J shed 5 bases, with 16 bases lying between them. The CDR3 protein is CASSDQTRGVETQYF. DNA for the CDR3: TGCGCCAGCAGTGACCAGACTAGAGGGGTCGAGACCCAGTACTTC.

This chain joins TRBV5-1 and TRBJ2-7, with 10 positions matching TRBD2. Losses at the gene ends were 0 bases for V and 0 bases for J; bases not matched to a gene: 9. The CDR3 is 18 residues long. Germline V lookup: CDR1 SGHRS, CDR2 YFSETQ. CDR3 in DNA: TGCGCCAGCAGCTTGGTTTCTAGCGGGAGTCTCCCCTCCTACGAGCAGTACTTC. Protein: CASSLVSSGSLPSYEQYF.

This sequence joins TRBV18 and TRBJ2-7; D perhaps matches TRBD1 (7 bases). V dropped 3 bases and J dropped 5 bases, with 14 bases sitting between them. Germline CDR1 KGHSH, CDR2 LQKENI. The CDR3 sequence is 14 residues long. CDR3 coding DNA: TGTGCCAGCTCACCCCAGGGGGGTACCAACGAGCAGTACTTC. This encodes CASSPQGGTNEQYF.

The genes are TRBV19 and TRBJ2-3, with 13 positions matching TRBD2. The germline V gene encodes CDR1 LNHDA and CDR2 SQIVND (reference sequence). After removal of 5 bases from V and 4 bases from J, the junction contained 0 bases not matched to a gene. The CDR3 length is 14 residues. The DNA of the CDR3 is TGTGCCAGTAGTGGACTAGCGGGAGCAGATACGCAGTATTTT. Its protein is CASSGLAGADTQYF.

The rearrangement joins TRBV6-1 to TRBJ1-2; D is perhaps TRBD1 (5 bases). From germline, CDR1 is MNHNS and CDR2 SASEGT. This CDR3 spans 14 amino acids. Trimming stripped 6 bases from V and 6 bases from J, with 17 bases between. CDR3: CASSPWGESDGYTF. As DNA, the CDR3 is TGTGCCAGCAGCCCATGGGGGGAGTCGGATGGCTACACCTTC.

J is TRBJ2-5 and V is TRBV6-1; TRBD2 aligns across 11 bases. CDR1 is MNHNS and CDR2 is SASEGT in the germline V gene. The V and J ends lost 2 bases and 5 bases, in that order; junction bases with no gene match: 7. This CDR3 is built from 16 residues. The CDR3 loop is CASSELTSGSLETQYF. The CDR3 DNA is TGTGCCAGCAGTGAACTAACTAGCGGGAGTTTGGAGACCCAGTACTTC.

V gene TRBV5-1 combines with J gene TRBJ2-7, with 11 nucleotides matching TRBD1. This CDR3 has 17 amino acids. Losses at the gene ends were 4 bases for V and 2 bases for J; bases not matched to a gene: 11. Germline CDR1 reads SGHRS; CDR2 reads YFSETQ. CDR3 DNA sequence: TGCGCCAGCAGCCTGGGCCCGAAGGGACAGGGGGCCTACGAGCAGTACTTC. It codes for CASSLGPKGQGAYEQYF. The full variable domain, in which reference TRBV5-1 and TRBJ2-7 provide the parts outside the CDR3, is KAGVTQTPRYLIKTRGQQVTLSCSPISGHRSVSWYQQTPGQGLQFLFEYFSETQRNKGNFPGRFSGRQFSNSRSEMNVSTLELGDSALYLCASSLGPKGQGAYEQYFGPGTRLTVT.

The chain has TRBV5-4 and TRBJ2-7; TRBD1 aligns across 12 bases. The V and J ends lost 3 bases and 6 bases, in that order; junction bases with no gene match: 4. In germline, CDR1 is SGHNT, CDR2 YYREEE (reference sequence). The CDR3 runs 14 residues. Written as DNA, the CDR3 is TGTGCCAGCAGCTACCGGGACAGGGGGCGCGAGCAGTACTTC. Its translation: CASSYRDRGREQYF.

This clone showed up just a few times. The chain joins TRBV5-6 to TRBJ1-4; TRBD1 is a possible D gene (5 bases). This CDR3 comprises 13 residues. Trimming took off 3 bases at V and 11 bases at J, with 14 bases between the two ends. Per the germline V gene, CDR1 is SGHDT and CDR2 is YYEEEE. This chain's CDR3 is CASSYQGLGKLFF. CDR3 DNA: TGTGCCAGCAGCTACCAGGGACTGGGGAAACTGTTTTTT.

This clone rates as medium-sized. The chain carries TRBV5-4 and TRBJ1-2; TRBD1 matches at 12 bases. With 4 bases clipped from V and 4 bases from J, the junction kept 5 bases outside the gene matches. The CDR3 extends over 15 amino acids. From germline, CDR1 is SGHNT and CDR2 YYREEE (reference sequence). The DNA for the CDR3 is TGTGCCAGCAGCCAGGGACAGGGGGCGAGCTATGGCTACACCTTC. Amino acid sequence: CASSQGQGASYGYTF.

V is TRBV27 and J is TRBJ2-7; 10 bases align to TRBD2. Unmatched junction bases numbered 3, after V lost 3 bases and J lost 4 bases. The germline CDR1 and CDR2 sequences are MNHEY and SMNVEV (reference sequence). This CDR3 spans 14 amino acids. In DNA form, the CDR3 reads TGTGCCAGCAGTTTTGTAGCGGGAGGTTACGAGCAGTACTTC. Encoded protein: CASSFVAGGYEQYF.